These 12 T cell receptor beta chains originate from one sample sequenced in a study of T cells in Graves' hyperthyroidism and ophthalmopathy. There were TCR beta CDR3 regions amplified from RNA transcripts. HTBI primers drove first-round RT-PCR of the TCR CDR3. TCRdb re-called the multiplex PCR reads with MiXCR, one entry per CDR3 protein. The sample records hundreds of thousands of distinct CDR3 sequences, 15% to 18% being singletons. Sequencing used blood. The source is a woman between 18 and 30 years old with Graves' hyperthyroidism.

This clonotype was observed many times. The V gene is TRBV20-1, the J gene TRBJ2-1, with D possibly matching TRBD2 (6 bases). The CDR3 covers 16 residues. CDR1 and CDR2 (germline): DFQATT, SNEGSKA (reference sequence). Trimming took 3 bases from V and 3 from J, leaving 18 bases between them. In nucleotides, the CDR3 is TGCAGTGCTAGCCCAATTATGCGGGGAGACTACAATGAGCAGTTCTTC. Translation gives CSASPIMRGDYNEQFF.

This sequence joins TRBV29-1 and TRBJ2-3, with 8 bases matching TRBD2. The germline CDR1 and CDR2 sequences are SQVTM and ANQGSEA. The V segment lost 6 bases and the J segment 4 bases; nucleotides outside the gene matches: 9. CDR3 length: 14 amino acids. The CDR3 DNA is TGCAGCGTCGGGGGGGGCCCGATCTCAGATACGCAGTATTTT. Translated, it gives CSVGGGPISDTQYF.

At least ten counts were recorded for this clonotype. The chain recombines TRBV6-1 with TRBJ2-2; tentatively, D is TRBD1 (6 bases). The ends were cut back, 4 bases at V and 15 bases at J, with 18 bases in the middle. The CDR3 runs to 13 residues. In germline, CDR1 is MNHNS, CDR2 SASEGT. CDR3 bases: TGTGCCAGCAGTGGAGGGACACTCGAGGCGATGTTTTTT. Protein sequence: CASSGGTLEAMFF.

This clonotype appeared many times. The V call is TRBV20-1, the J call TRBJ2-1; D is unresolved. The CDR3 is 12 amino acids. Germline V gives CDR1 DFQATT, CDR2 SNEGSKA (reference sequence). V lost 5 bases to trimming and J lost 7 bases, with 12 bases between them. CDR3 sequence reads: CSASSRENEQFF. As DNA, the CDR3 is TGCAGTGCTTCGAGCAGAGAGAATGAGCAGTTCTTC.

This clonotype was seen ten or more times. V and J are TRBV10-3 and TRBJ1-2; D gene unclear. V was pared by 7 bases and J by 2 bases, with 11 bases between. The CDR3 spans 13 residues. Germline V gene lookup returns CDR1 ENHRY and CDR2 SYGVKD. CDR3 DNA sequence: TGTGCCATCACCATAGAGAAGAACTATGGCTACACCTTC. Its translation: CAITIEKNYGYTF.

This clonotype was found many times. This chain uses TRBV27 with TRBJ1-1, with D possibly TRBD1 on 5 matching bases. V lost 5 bases and J lost 10, with 17 bases in between. Germline V gene sequence: CDR1 MNHEY, CDR2 SMNVEV (reference sequence). This CDR3 contains 13 residues. The CDR3: CASSLVGGRGAFF. The CDR3 DNA sequence: TGTGCCAGCAGTCTGGTGGGGGGAAGGGGAGCTTTCTTT.

This clonotype was counted at least ten times. The genes are TRBV29-1 and TRBJ1-6; TRBD1 aligns across 7 bases. V lost 5 bases to trimming and J lost 7 bases; unmatched junction nucleotides: 8. From germline, CDR1 is SQVTM and CDR2 ANQGSEA. The CDR3 has 14 amino acids. The CDR3 loop is CSVLETGTNSPLHF. The CDR3 bases are TGCAGCGTTTTAGAGACAGGGACGAATTCACCCCTCCACTTT.

This clonotype was observed at least ten times. The rearrangement joins TRBV13 to TRBJ2-3; D unresolved. CDR3 length equals 17 residues. Trimming stripped 0 bases from V and 1 base from J, with 14 bases between. The germline CDR1 and CDR2 sequences are PRHDT and FYEKMQ (reference sequence). This CDR3 is CASSLGLRVDRTDTQYF. The CDR3 DNA reads as TGTGCCAGCAGCTTAGGCCTTCGGGTAGACCGCACAGATACGCAGTATTTT.

The table lists this clonotype with many counts. The chain recombines TRBV6-2 or TRBV6-3 with TRBJ1-5, with 11 bases identical to TRBD1. The CDR3 consists of 14 residues. With V trimmed by 4 bases and J by 7 bases, 3 bases remained unmatched. Germline V CDR1 and CDR2: MNHEY, SVGEGT. The CDR3 coding sequence is TGTGCCAGCAGTTGGACAGGGGGCCGGCAGCCCCAGCATTTT. Amino acid sequence: CASSWTGGRQPQHF.

This clonotype was detected many times. V and J are TRBV11-2 and TRBJ2-3, with D uncertain. Per germline, CDR1 SGHAT and CDR2 FQNNGV. The CDR3 consists of 15 residues. V was cut by 5 bases and J by 2 bases, with 14 bases left in between. CDR3 DNA: TGTGCCAGCAGCCCAGACCCACACCTCACAGATACGCAGTATTTT. Translating it yields CASSPDPHLTDTQYF.

The V call is TRBV6-1, the J call TRBJ1-1; 7 bases are a match to TRBD1. CDR1 and CDR2 (germline): MNHNS, SASEGT. The junction had 12 bases not matched to a gene; V was cut back by 5 bases and J by 3 bases. The CDR3 is 16 amino acids. Here the CDR3 DNA reads TGTGCCAGCAGTACGACAGGGAGGGTTGGCTACACTGAAGCTTTCTTT. Translated: CASSTTGRVGYTEAFF.

This clonotype appeared many times. The rearrangement uses TRBV6-1 and TRBJ2-3; 10 bases are a match to TRBD1. CDR3 length equals 15 residues. Unmatched junction bases numbered 4, after V lost 6 bases and J lost 1 base. Germline V gene data show CDR1 as MNHNS and CDR2 as SASEGT. The CDR3 DNA is TGTGCCAGCAGAAGGACAGGGGGTGGCACAGATACGCAGTATTTT. This codes for CASRRTGGGTDTQYF.